This is a list of T cell receptor beta chains from one sample in a study of vaccination effects on CD4 cells after COVID-19. The protocol was immunoSEQ multiplex PCR, while the TCRdb copy is restricted to in-frame clones and leaves out a portion. In the table there are roughly 30,000 clones, 70% to 85% of which are singletons. No antigen has been assigned to these receptors. Sequencing was performed on CD4+ T cells from PBMCs cultured with a peptide pool, taken before COVID-19 vaccination. The source of these receptors is a human donor who had a prior SARS-CoV-2 infection. CDR3s include the opening cysteine and the closing phenylalanine or tryptophan. Each record gives: V gene, clone size, J gene, D gene, CDR3 protein, CDR3 DNA. The D gene is left open where the match is weak. Rows may omit the clone size; those that give it use once, few, many or a size class.

v_call: TRBV18; clone_size: -; j_call: TRBJ1-1; d_call: -; cdr3_aa: CASSPADRAAFF; cdr3_nt: TGTGCCAGCTCACCGGCGGACCGCGCAGCTTTCTTT
v_call: TRBV20-1; clone_size: few; j_call: TRBJ2-7; d_call: TRBD1; cdr3_aa: CSASRGLRSYEQYF; cdr3_nt: TGCAGTGCTAGTAGGGGGCTGAGAAGCTACGAGCAGTACTTC
v_call: TRBV2; clone_size: -; j_call: TRBJ2-5; d_call: -; cdr3_aa: CAIKMAGLGGETQYF; cdr3_nt: TGTGCCATCAAAATGGCAGGACTAGGGGGAGAGACCCAGTACTTC
v_call: TRBV18; clone_size: -; j_call: TRBJ2-7; d_call: -; cdr3_aa: CASSKGNEQYF; cdr3_nt: TGTGCCAGCAGTAAGGGTAACGAGCAGTACTTC
v_call: TRBV19; clone_size: -; j_call: TRBJ1-2; d_call: -; cdr3_aa: CASSIRAALASEGGYTF; cdr3_nt: TGTGCCAGTAGTATACGGGCCGCTTTGGCCTCAGAGGGGGGCTACACCTTC
v_call: TRBV4-3; clone_size: -; j_call: TRBJ2-5; d_call: TRBD2; cdr3_aa: CASSRLGLEETQYF; cdr3_nt: TGCGCCAGCAGCCGGCTGGGACTAGAAGAGACCCAGTACTTC
v_call: TRBV7-9; clone_size: -; j_call: TRBJ2-7; d_call: -; cdr3_aa: CASRGPGLAEQYF; cdr3_nt: TGTGCCAGCAGAGGCCCTGGCCTGGCCGAGCAGTACTTC
v_call: TRBV5-6; clone_size: -; j_call: TRBJ2-1; d_call: -; cdr3_aa: CASSSSRTWTFNEQFF; cdr3_nt: TGTGCCAGCAGCTCATCCCGGACATGGACGTTCAATGAGCAGTTCTTC
v_call: TRBV4-2; clone_size: -; j_call: TRBJ2-3; d_call: TRBD2; cdr3_aa: CASSRASLAGGVTDTQYF; cdr3_nt: TGTGCCAGCAGCCGAGCCTCACTAGCGGGGGGCGTAACAGATACGCAGTATTTT
v_call: TRBV7-3; clone_size: few; j_call: TRBJ2-1; d_call: TRBD2; cdr3_aa: CASSSGTSGRAFYNEQFF; cdr3_nt: TGTGCCAGCAGCTCGGGGACTAGCGGGAGGGCCTTTTACAATGAGCAGTTCTTC
v_call: TRBV6-4; clone_size: -; j_call: TRBJ1-3; d_call: -; cdr3_aa: CASRQLSHSGNTIYF; cdr3_nt: TGTGCCAGCAGACAACTCTCCCACTCTGGAAACACCATATATTTT
v_call: TRBV6-5; clone_size: -; j_call: TRBJ1-1; d_call: TRBD1; cdr3_aa: CASSYSGTGNTEAFF; cdr3_nt: TGTGCCAGCAGTTACTCAGGGACAGGGAACACTGAAGCTTTCTTT
v_call: TRBV6-2/TRBV6-3; clone_size: -; j_call: TRBJ2-1; d_call: TRBD1; cdr3_aa: CASSYSRRDRGRNEQFF; cdr3_nt: TGTGCCAGCAGTTACTCGAGAAGGGACAGGGGGCGCAATGAGCAGTTCTTC
v_call: TRBV19; clone_size: once; j_call: TRBJ2-2; d_call: -; cdr3_aa: CASSPEWGPPTTGELFF; cdr3_nt: TGTGCCAGTAGCCCGGAGTGGGGCCCCCCGACCACCGGGGAGCTGTTTTTT
v_call: TRBV11-1; clone_size: -; j_call: TRBJ1-1; d_call: -; cdr3_aa: CASSRQDNTEAFF; cdr3_nt: TGTGCCAGCAGCCGCCAGGATAACACTGAAGCTTTCTTT
v_call: TRBV6-1; clone_size: -; j_call: TRBJ1-2; d_call: -; cdr3_aa: CASSEDSPGDGGNYGYTF; cdr3_nt: TGTGCCAGCAGTGAAGACAGCCCGGGGGACGGAGGGAACTATGGCTACACCTTC
v_call: TRBV6-2/TRBV6-3; clone_size: -; j_call: TRBJ1-4; d_call: -; cdr3_aa: CASSGRPTNEKLFF; cdr3_nt: TGTGCCAGCAGTGGGAGGCCAACTAATGAAAAACTGTTTTTT
v_call: TRBV2; clone_size: once; j_call: TRBJ2-5; d_call: TRBD2; cdr3_aa: CASSESVRLAGDVKTQYF; cdr3_nt: TGTGCCAGCAGTGAATCAGTAAGACTAGCGGGAGATGTAAAGACCCAGTACTTC
v_call: TRBV5-6; clone_size: -; j_call: TRBJ1-1; d_call: -; cdr3_aa: CASSFGASNTEAFF; cdr3_nt: TGTGCCAGCAGCTTCGGGGCGTCGAACACTGAAGCTTTCTTT
v_call: TRBV15; clone_size: -; j_call: TRBJ2-7; d_call: -; cdr3_aa: CATSRDFSTLYEQYF; cdr3_nt: TGTGCCACCAGCAGGGACTTTTCCACCCTCTACGAGCAGTACTTC
v_call: TRBV10-3; clone_size: -; j_call: TRBJ1-4; d_call: -; cdr3_aa: CAISELLATNEKLFF; cdr3_nt: TGTGCCATCAGTGAATTATTAGCAACTAATGAAAAACTGTTTTTT
v_call: TRBV30; clone_size: once; j_call: TRBJ1-2; d_call: -; cdr3_aa: CAWRPTGTGNGYTF; cdr3_nt: TGTGCCTGGAGGCCAACCGGGACTGGGAATGGCTACACCTTC
v_call: TRBV5-1; clone_size: -; j_call: TRBJ1-5; d_call: TRBD1; cdr3_aa: CASSWGDRESNQPQHF; cdr3_nt: TGCGCCAGCAGCTGGGGGGACAGGGAGAGCAATCAGCCCCAGCATTTT
v_call: TRBV9; clone_size: few; j_call: TRBJ2-7; d_call: TRBD2; cdr3_aa: CASSPFGLAGGGEQYF; cdr3_nt: TGTGCCAGCAGCCCCTTCGGACTAGCGGGAGGAGGAGAGCAGTACTTC
v_call: TRBV5-4; clone_size: -; j_call: TRBJ2-7; d_call: -; cdr3_aa: CASSLGSEQYEQYF; cdr3_nt: TGTGCCAGCAGCTTGGGATCGGAACAATACGAGCAGTACTTC
v_call: TRBV30; clone_size: -; j_call: TRBJ2-5; d_call: TRBD2; cdr3_aa: CAWSVHGGIRETQYF; cdr3_nt: TGTGCCTGGAGTGTACACGGGGGGATAAGGGAGACCCAGTACTTC
v_call: TRBV7-8; clone_size: -; j_call: TRBJ1-2; d_call: -; cdr3_aa: CASSLARGTGYTF; cdr3_nt: TGTGCCAGCAGCTTAGCGCGAGGGACTGGCTACACCTTC
v_call: TRBV5-1; clone_size: -; j_call: TRBJ1-1; d_call: -; cdr3_aa: CASSLVADSGATEAFF; cdr3_nt: TGCGCCAGCAGCTTGGTCGCGGACTCCGGGGCCACTGAAGCTTTCTTT
v_call: TRBV7-2; clone_size: once; j_call: TRBJ1-2; d_call: -; cdr3_aa: CASSQMEYGYTF; cdr3_nt: TGTGCCAGCAGCCAAATGGAATATGGCTACACCTTC
v_call: TRBV13; clone_size: -; j_call: TRBJ1-6; d_call: TRBD1; cdr3_aa: CASSTTGAFSPLHF; cdr3_nt: TGTGCCAGCAGCACCACAGGGGCCTTTTCACCCCTCCACTTT
v_call: TRBV7-8; clone_size: once; j_call: TRBJ1-1; d_call: -; cdr3_aa: CASSWDTRTEAFF; cdr3_nt: TGTGCCAGCAGCTGGGACACGAGGACTGAAGCTTTCTTT
v_call: TRBV5-6; clone_size: -; j_call: TRBJ1-3; d_call: -; cdr3_aa: CASSFQGRTTPSEYF; cdr3_nt: TGTGCCAGCAGCTTTCAGGGACGGACGACTCCAAGCGAGTATTTT
v_call: TRBV5-1; clone_size: -; j_call: TRBJ2-1; d_call: -; cdr3_aa: CASSFTGLAYNEQFF; cdr3_nt: TGCGCCAGCAGCTTTACTGGGCTAGCCTACAATGAGCAGTTCTTC
v_call: TRBV6-6; clone_size: -; j_call: TRBJ1-1; d_call: -; cdr3_aa: CASSYAGVGTEAFF; cdr3_nt: TGTGCCAGCAGTTACGCCGGGGTTGGCACTGAAGCTTTCTTT
v_call: TRBV11-3; clone_size: -; j_call: TRBJ2-7; d_call: TRBD2; cdr3_aa: CASSLGGAGAPGEQYF; cdr3_nt: TGTGCCAGCAGCTTAGGTGGAGCGGGAGCTCCCGGCGAGCAGTACTTC
v_call: TRBV3-1/TRBV3-2; clone_size: few; j_call: TRBJ2-2; d_call: -; cdr3_aa: CASSPPPRGPEDTGELFF; cdr3_nt: TGTGCCAGCAGCCCCCCCCCGCGAGGCCCGGAGGACACCGGGGAGCTGTTTTTT
v_call: TRBV11-1; clone_size: -; j_call: TRBJ2-1; d_call: TRBD1; cdr3_aa: CASRRQGSNEQFF; cdr3_nt: TGTGCCAGCAGACGACAGGGGAGCAATGAGCAGTTCTTC
v_call: TRBV2; clone_size: once; j_call: TRBJ1-1; d_call: -; cdr3_aa: CASSELGFMNTEAFF; cdr3_nt: TGTGCCAGCAGTGAATTGGGGTTTATGAACACTGAAGCTTTCTTT
v_call: TRBV5-1; clone_size: -; j_call: TRBJ1-1; d_call: -; cdr3_aa: CASSLLPNTEAFF; cdr3_nt: TGCGCCAGCAGCCTGTTACCGAACACTGAAGCTTTCTTT
v_call: TRBV4-1; clone_size: -; j_call: TRBJ2-1; d_call: -; cdr3_aa: CASSQGAGEYNEQFF; cdr3_nt: TGCGCCAGCAGCCAAGGGGCAGGGGAATACAATGAGCAGTTCTTC
v_call: TRBV24-1; clone_size: -; j_call: TRBJ2-5; d_call: -; cdr3_aa: CATSDPGEYQETQYF; cdr3_nt: TGTGCCACCAGTGATCCTGGCGAGTACCAAGAGACCCAGTACTTC
v_call: TRBV6-1; clone_size: -; j_call: TRBJ1-2; d_call: -; cdr3_aa: CASSEFGRGPYGYTF; cdr3_nt: TGTGCCAGCAGTGAATTTGGACGGGGGCCCTATGGCTACACCTTC
v_call: TRBV11-3; clone_size: -; j_call: TRBJ2-1; d_call: TRBD2; cdr3_aa: CASSLPRTSGRALSNEQFF; cdr3_nt: TGTGCCAGCAGCCTCCCTCGGACTAGCGGGAGGGCCCTGTCCAATGAGCAGTTCTTC
v_call: TRBV19; clone_size: -; j_call: TRBJ1-1; d_call: -; cdr3_aa: CASSIVRGLNTEAFF; cdr3_nt: TGTGCCAGTAGTATAGTTAGGGGGTTGAACACTGAAGCTTTCTTT
v_call: TRBV3-1/TRBV3-2; clone_size: -; j_call: TRBJ1-1; d_call: -; cdr3_aa: CASSSSTEAFF; cdr3_nt: TGTGCCAGCAGCTCGTCGACTGAAGCTTTCTTT
v_call: TRBV7-6; clone_size: -; j_call: TRBJ2-7; d_call: TRBD2; cdr3_aa: CASTPLGVLAGYEQYF; cdr3_nt: TGTGCCAGCACCCCTTTAGGGGTACTAGCGGGCTACGAGCAGTACTTC
v_call: TRBV7-6; clone_size: once; j_call: TRBJ1-1; d_call: TRBD1; cdr3_aa: CASSLGLQGANTEAFF; cdr3_nt: TGTGCCAGCAGCTTAGGCTTACAGGGGGCCAACACTGAAGCTTTCTTT
v_call: TRBV6-4; clone_size: few; j_call: TRBJ2-1; d_call: -; cdr3_aa: CASRREHSLGEQFF; cdr3_nt: TGTGCCAGCCGTCGGGAACACTCCCTGGGTGAGCAGTTCTTC
v_call: TRBV10-3; clone_size: -; j_call: TRBJ1-2; d_call: TRBD1; cdr3_aa: CAISYRGGYTF; cdr3_nt: TGTGCCATCAGTTACAGGGGTGGCTACACCTTC
v_call: TRBV7-9; clone_size: -; j_call: TRBJ2-1; d_call: TRBD2; cdr3_aa: CASSLRLAGYNEQFF; cdr3_nt: TGTGCCAGCAGCTTAAGACTAGCGGGCTACAATGAGCAGTTCTTC
v_call: TRBV7-2; clone_size: -; j_call: TRBJ1-2; d_call: TRBD1; cdr3_aa: CASSLVGQGAQFGYTF; cdr3_nt: TGTGCCAGCAGCTTAGTAGGTCAGGGGGCGCAGTTTGGCTACACCTTC